The sequence of this TCR beta chain was determined in a study of blood T cell repertoires in COVID-19. Authors' data handling: Using reference gene primer amplification, nucleated cell counts were estimated. Clones were sequenced by immunoSEQ multiplex PCR, and TCRdb holds only the in-frame ones, with some missing. From that table come the V and J calls and clone size; the DNA was used to work out D and trimming. This table holds about 150,000 clones, about 88% found once. The V and J ends lost 4 bases and 1 base respectively, with 4 bases between them. There are 11 residues in the CDR3. Germline assignment: CDR1 GTSNPN and CDR2 SVGIG (reference sequence).

The chain recombines TRBV30 with TRBJ1-1; D is uncertain. The TCR comes from a human donor in a cohort sampled during active COVID-19. Sequenced input: peripheral blood. CDR3 DNA sequence: TGTGCCTGGAACGGGAACACTGAAGCTTTCTTT. Encoded protein: CAWNGNTEAFF.